The 2 T cell receptor beta chains listed next were all sequenced from one sample in a study of OX40 agonist ivuxolimab in advanced cancers. The protocol was immunoSEQ multiplex PCR, while the TCRdb copy is restricted to in-frame clones and leaves out a portion. Of 69,000 or so clones listed, roughly four fifths are singletons. Sequences were derived from CD4+ or CD8+ T cells sorted from blood, sampled in a trial of the OX40 agonist ivuxolimab. These receptors were taken from an adult with an advanced solid tumor such as melanoma, head and neck, liver or kidney cancer.

The J gene is TRBJ2-7, the V gene TRBV5-4; possibly TRBD1 for D (6 bases). The CDR3 loop spans 14 amino acids. V shed 0 bases and J shed 2 bases, with 9 bases lying between them. The germline gives CDR1 SGHNT, CDR2 YYREEE (reference sequence). Here the CDR3 reads CASSLVDRTYEQYF. CDR3 nucleotides: TGTGCCAGCAGCTTGGTGGACAGAACCTACGAGCAGTACTTC.

This clone came up once. J is TRBJ2-3 and V is TRBV19; D not resolved. Trimming removed 5 bases at V and 1 base at J, with 4 bases between. Germline V lookup: CDR1 LNHDA, CDR2 SQIVND (reference sequence). CDR3 length equals 12 residues. CDR3 bases: TGTGCCAGTAGTGATCGCACAGATACGCAGTATTTT. It codes for CASSDRTDTQYF. Supplemented by reference TRBV19 and TRBJ2-3, the full variable domain reads DGGITQSPKYLFRKEGQNVTLSCEQNLNHDAMYWYRQDPGQGLRLIYYSQIVNDFQKGDIAEGYSVSREKKESFPLTVTSAQKNPTAFYLCASSDRTDTQYFGPGTRLTVL.